This TCR beta chain was documented in a study of beta chain features in type 1 diabetes. Overall study: Sorted cells from all samples, numbering 107,917,701, were examined. Study results and limitations: Type 1 diabetes patients had moderately but significantly shorter TCRB CDR3s in all four CD4+ subsets. In comparison with healthy donors, patients had naive, central memory and Treg TCRB repertoires that appeared more similar.

The CDR3 covers 15 residues. V dropped 0 bases and J dropped 0 bases, with 8 bases sitting between them. Per the germline V gene, CDR1 is LGHNA and CDR2 is YSLEER. Sorted CD4+ subsets: naive, central memory, regulatory, stem cell-like memory (CD45RO/CCR7/CD25/CD127/CD95/CD27 panel). TCRB transcripts that were expressed got sequenced, as all of the isolated RNA had been reverse transcribed. Sequenced naive, central memory and regulatory T cell samples produced an average of about 3.57 million reads. Here immunoSEQ multiplex PCR was the method, and the copy in TCRdb shows in-frame clones only, minus some. The sample lists about 160,000 clones; 8% to 9.5% were seen once. As regards this clone: The antigen remains undetermined.

The sequenced material came from central memory CD4+ T cells from blood. The sequence was collected from a woman aged 18-29 years with type 1 diabetes. The chain is built from TRBV4-3 and TRBJ1-1; the D gene is possibly TRBD1 (5 bases). CDR3: CASSQDGTLNTEAFF. For the CDR3, the DNA is TGCGCCAGCAGCCAAGACGGGACTTTGAACACTGAAGCTTTCTTT.